This passage covers 21 T cell receptor beta chains from one sample sequenced in a study of blood T cell repertoires in COVID-19. Generated by immunoSEQ multiplex PCR, the TCRdb table keeps only in-frame clones and is missing some. This table holds 210,000 or so clones, under 90% found once. The sequenced sample consisted of PBMCs or T cells enriched from blood (not recorded which). These receptors were collected from a man in his sixties who had recovered from COVID-19.

The J gene is TRBJ1-5, the V gene TRBV19, with TRBD1 identical over 7 bases. CDR1 and CDR2 from the germline V gene are LNHDA and SQIVND (reference sequence). The J segment lost 2 bases and the V segment lost 10 bases, leaving 8 bases of the junction unmatched. CDR3 length equals 14 residues. CDR3 coding DNA: TGTGCCACCGACAGGGTAAAGGGCAATCAGCCCCAGCATTTT. As protein: CATDRVKGNQPQHF. The whole variable domain, filled in from reference TRBV19 and TRBJ1-5, reads DGGITQSPKYLFRKEGQNVTLSCEQNLNHDAMYWYRQDPGQGLRLIYYSQIVNDFQKGDIAEGYSVSREKKESFPLTVTSAQKNPTAFYLCATDRVKGNQPQHFGDGTRLSIL.

The chain combines TRBV11-2 with TRBJ1-4, with 7 positions matching TRBD1. J was trimmed by 3 bases and V by 5 bases; bases with no gene match: 3. CDR3 length equals 14 residues. From germline, CDR1 is SGHAT and CDR2 FQNNGV. The CDR3 coding sequence is TGTGCCAGCAGCCCCGGGACAGCTAATGAAAAACTGTTTTTT. It encodes CASSPGTANEKLFF.

The chain has TRBV19 and TRBJ1-4; 7 positions match TRBD1. CDR1 is LNHDA and CDR2 is SQIVND in the germline V gene (reference sequence). Germline trimming cut 6 bases from V and 4 bases from J; bases unmatched to any gene: 8. This CDR3 comprises 15 residues. CDR3 in DNA: TGTGCCAGTAGGACGGGACAGCTGAATAATGAAAAACTGTTTTTT. It codes for CASRTGQLNNEKLFF.

This clone occurred once. The rearrangement joins TRBV6-5 to TRBJ1-1; D is uncertain. This CDR3 comprises 13 residues. V was cut by 11 bases and J by 5 bases, with 18 bases left in between. CDR1 MNHEY and CDR2 SVGAGI come from the germline V gene. The CDR3, as DNA: TGTGCCGGCCAACGGGAGACGGTTACTGAAGCTTTCTTT. Translation: CAGQRETVTEAFF.

V usage is TRBV18 and J usage is TRBJ1-1; D is uncertain. Trimming took off 3 bases at V and 1 base at J, with 9 bases between the two ends. This CDR3 comprises 14 residues. Germline CDR1 KGHSH, CDR2 LQKENI. This CDR3 reads CASSPGVRNTEAFF. Here the CDR3 DNA reads TGTGCCAGCTCACCCGGGGTGAGGAACACTGAAGCTTTCTTT.

V and J are TRBV27 and TRBJ1-2, with 8 bases aligning to TRBD1. V was clipped by 5 bases and J by 4 bases; unmatched bases: 6. CDR3 length equals 14 residues. CDR1 and CDR2 (germline): MNHEY, SMNVEV (reference sequence). CDR3 bases: TGTGCCAGCAGTGCTAACAGGGGGTTCTATGGCTACACCTTC. Protein product: CASSANRGFYGYTF.

This chain links TRBV7-2 with TRBJ1-2; D not certain. This CDR3 has 13 amino acids. Trimming took 3 bases from V and 3 from J, leaving 8 bases between them. Germline V gene data show CDR1 as SGHTA and CDR2 as FQGNSA. The CDR3 spells CASSFSADYGYTF. CDR3 nucleotides: TGTGCCAGCAGCTTCTCCGCAGACTATGGCTACACCTTC.

The V call is TRBV6-5, the J call TRBJ1-6; perhaps TRBD1 as D (5 bases). The V gene's germline CDR1 is MNHEY and CDR2 SVGAGI. CDR3 length equals 13 residues. V lost 4 bases and J lost 10, with 11 bases in between. In DNA form, the CDR3 reads TGTGCCAGCAGTTCCGGACAACAATCACCCCTCCACTTT. Protein: CASSSGQQSPLHF.

This clone appeared once. The V and J genes are TRBV19 and TRBJ1-6; 8 bases align to TRBD1. Germline CDR1 and CDR2: LNHDA and SQIVND (reference sequence). CDR3 size: 14 residues. The V gene end was trimmed by 5 bases and the J gene end by 7 bases; junction bases not matched to a gene: 4. This CDR3 reads CASSEQGANSPLHF. For the CDR3, the DNA is TGTGCCAGTAGTGAGCAGGGGGCAAATTCACCCCTCCACTTT.

V is TRBV24-1 and J is TRBJ1-4; the match to TRBD1 covers 7 bases. Germline trimming cut 4 bases from V and 3 bases from J; bases unmatched to any gene: 10. The CDR3 has 17 residues. The germline gives CDR1 KGHDR, CDR2 SFDVKD. The CDR3 coding sequence is TGTGCCACCAGTGACTCGACAGGGACGGGGTCTAATGAAAAACTGTTTTTT. Protein sequence: CATSDSTGTGSNEKLFF.

V and J are TRBV27 and TRBJ2-2; 7 bases are shared with TRBD1. The trim removed 8 bases at V and 0 bases at J, leaving 6 bases unmatched. The length of the CDR3 is 15 residues. From germline, CDR1 is MNHEY and CDR2 SMNVEV (reference sequence). The CDR3 is CASGLQGPNTGELFF. The CDR3 DNA reads TGTGCCAGCGGGTTACAGGGGCCGAACACCGGGGAGCTGTTTTTT.

This clone was seen a few times. The chain combines TRBV5-8 with TRBJ1-6; no reliable D call. Per germline, CDR1 SGHTS and CDR2 YDEGEE. The CDR3 contains 14 residues. V gave up 2 bases and J gave up 4 bases, with 7 bases separating them. CDR3 region: CASSFEGYNSPLHF. CDR3 nucleotide sequence: TGTGCCAGCAGCTTTGAGGGTTATAATTCACCCCTCCACTTT.

The chain links TRBV27 to TRBJ2-1; perhaps TRBD2 as D (6 bases). The V gene lost 3 bases and the J gene lost 2 bases, with 14 bases spanning the gap. The CDR3 runs to 16 residues. Germline lookup yields CDR1 MNHEY and CDR2 SMNVEV (reference sequence). This CDR3 is CASSLTGTWAYNEQFF. Here the CDR3 DNA reads TGTGCCAGCAGTTTGACCGGGACTTGGGCCTACAATGAGCAGTTCTTC.

The chain carries TRBV20-1 and TRBJ2-3; D is undetermined. From germline, CDR1 is DFQATT and CDR2 SNEGSKA (reference sequence). The CDR3 is 11 amino acids. The ends were cut back, 7 bases at V and 6 bases at J, with 11 bases in the middle. The CDR3 loop is CSVIAVDTQYF. The DNA of the CDR3 is TGCAGTGTGATAGCAGTCGATACGCAGTATTTT.

The V and J genes are TRBV6-1 and TRBJ1-3; 7 nucleotides line up with TRBD1. The CDR3 totals 15 residues. The V gene end was trimmed by 1 base and the J gene end by 3 bases; junction bases not matched to a gene: 3. CDR1 is MNHNS, CDR2 SASEGT, per germline. CDR3 region: CASSEVGTVGNTIYF. CDR3 DNA: TGTGCCAGCAGTGAAGTTGGGACAGTTGGAAACACCATATATTTT.

J is TRBJ1-1 and V is TRBV18, with D possibly matching TRBD1 (5 bases). CDR3 length: 13 residues. With 4 bases removed from V and 6 bases from J, the gap between germline ends came to 12 bases. CDR1 and CDR2 (germline): KGHSH, LQKENI. The CDR3 is CASSRDSGAEAFF. Here the CDR3 DNA reads TGTGCCAGCTCACGAGACAGCGGGGCTGAAGCTTTCTTT.

The chain recombines TRBV11-3 with TRBJ2-1, with unresolved D. CDR3 length: 13 residues. Germline assignment: CDR1 SGHNT and CDR2 YENEEA. Trimming left V 2 bases short and J 5 bases short, with 7 bases between. CDR3 coding DNA: TGTGCCAGCAGCTTATCCAGGAACAATGAGCAGTTCTTC. Protein sequence: CASSLSRNNEQFF.

In nucleotides, the CDR3 is TGTGCAACTCAGCTGGGCCGGGGGAAAGAGACCCAGTACTTC. Translated, it gives CATQLGRGKETQYF. The chain combines TRBV7-2 with TRBJ2-5; tentative D call: TRBD2 (6 bases). Per germline, CDR1 SGHTA and CDR2 FQGNSA. The CDR3 spans 14 residues.

V and J are TRBV4-1 and TRBJ1-4, with 10 bases that match TRBD1. Germline-derived CDR1 and CDR2 are MGHRA and YSYEKL. This CDR3 has 16 amino acids. V was clipped by 4 bases and J by 3 bases; unmatched bases: 5. CDR3 loop: CASSPGTGVPNEKLFF. The CDR3 DNA sequence: TGCGCCAGCAGCCCAGGGACAGGGGTACCTAATGAAAAACTGTTTTTT.

The V call is TRBV20-1, the J call TRBJ1-2, with 9 bases that match TRBD1. The CDR3 loop spans 15 amino acids. Germline V CDR1 and CDR2: DFQATT, SNEGSKA (reference sequence). V was pared by 3 bases and J by 5 bases, with 10 bases of the junction left unmatched. CDR3 sequence: CSASSGTGRLYGYTF. The CDR3 DNA follows: TGCAGTGCTAGTTCCGGGACAGGGCGATTGTATGGCTACACCTTC.

This clone appeared once. This chain connects TRBV5-1 to TRBJ2-5; maybe TRBD1 (6 bases). The germline V gene has CDR1 SGHRS and CDR2 YFSETQ. V lost 0 bases and J lost 4, with 7 bases in between. This CDR3 has 13 residues. CDR3 in DNA: TGCGCCAGCAGCTTGGTCAGGGGAGAGACCCAGTACTTC. This translates into CASSLVRGETQYF.